The 21 T cell receptor beta chains below come from one sample, sequenced in a study of Ad26.COV2.S vaccination and SARS-CoV-2 variants. Sequencing was performed with immunoSEQ multiplex PCR; in TCRdb, only in-frame clones are kept and a portion is missing. This sample has 430,000 or so clones, with 80% to 95% found just once. As for treatment: approximately 18 received Ad26.COV2.S at low or high dose, single or two shots; about 5 received placebo; per-sample allocation not given. Samples were taken on day 63 after the first vaccine or placebo injection. This material consisted of peripheral blood, taken in a trial of Ad26.COV2.S vaccine versus placebo. The receptors come from a person aged 18-65 years who received the Ad26.COV2.S COVID-19 vaccine or a placebo.

The rearrangement uses TRBV19 and TRBJ2-7, with D perhaps matching TRBD2 (6 bases). The CDR3 runs 14 residues. Trimming pared 6 bases from V and 0 bases from J, leaving 12 bases between. The germline gives CDR1 LNHDA, CDR2 SQIVND (reference sequence). CDR3 DNA sequence: TGTGCCAGTAGCCCTTGGGGGGTCTCCTACGAGCAGTACTTC. Its translation is CASSPWGVSYEQYF.

The genes are TRBV30 and TRBJ1-3; 10 nucleotides line up with TRBD1. The CDR3 has 15 amino acids. The V gene end was trimmed by 3 bases and the J gene end by 4 bases; junction bases not matched to a gene: 6. CDR1 and CDR2 (germline): GTSNPN, SVGIG (reference sequence). The CDR3 DNA reads as TGTGCCTGGAGCGGGGACAGGGGAGCAGGAAACACCATATATTTT. Translated: CAWSGDRGAGNTIYF. Supplemented by reference TRBV30 and TRBJ1-3, the full variable domain reads SQTIHQWPATLVQPVGSPLSLECTVEGTSNPNLYWYRQAAGRGLQLLFYSVGIGQISSEVPQNLSASRPQDRQFILSSKKLLLSDSGFYLCAWSGDRGAGNTIYFGEGSWLTVV.

This clone was counted once. J is TRBJ1-1 and V is TRBV6-2 or TRBV6-3, with D tentatively TRBD1 (5 bases). The germline V gene has CDR1 MNHEY and CDR2 SVGEGT. Trimming left V 3 bases short and J 5 bases short, with 16 bases between. The CDR3 contains 15 residues. In DNA, the CDR3 is TGTGCCAGCAGTTATAGGGTGGGGGGTTCGACTGAAGCTTTCTTT. Amino acid sequence: CASSYRVGGSTEAFF.

CDR3 residues: CASSVGMMERFF. CDR3 DNA: TGTGCCAGCAGCGTAGGAATGATGGAGAGGTTCTTC. The chain uses TRBV9 and TRBJ2-1; D not resolved. The CDR3 runs 12 residues. The V and J ends lost 0 bases and 15 bases respectively, with 13 bases between them. Germline V lookup: CDR1 SGDLS, CDR2 YYNGEE. The full variable domain, with the rest looked up from reference TRBV9 and TRBJ2-1, is DSGVTQTPKHLITATGQRVTLRCSPRSGDLSVYWYQQSLDQGLQFLIQYYNGEERAKGNILERFSAQQFPDLHSELNLSSLELGDSALYFCASSVGMMERFFGPGTRLTVL.

V and J are TRBV2 and TRBJ2-2, with 9 positions matching TRBD2. This CDR3 is 16 amino acids long. CDR1 is SNHLY and CDR2 is FYNNEI in the germline V gene. V shed 1 base, J shed 4 bases, and the junction held 4 bases outside the gene matches. In DNA, the CDR3 is TGTGCCAGCAGTGAAGGGGGACTAGCTGGCACCGGGGAGCTGTTTTTT. Protein product: CASSEGGLAGTGELFF.

The J gene is TRBJ2-5, the V gene TRBV30; 13 positions agree with TRBD2. CDR1 and CDR2 (germline): GTSNPN, SVGIG (reference sequence). The junction had 1 base not matched to a gene; V was cut back by 0 bases and J by 3 bases. The CDR3 loop spans 15 amino acids. CDR3: CAWSVGLAGEETQYF. CDR3 nucleotide sequence: TGTGCCTGGAGTGTAGGACTAGCGGGAGAAGAGACCCAGTACTTC.

V is TRBV6-2 or TRBV6-3 and J is TRBJ2-7; D remains unclear. The length of the CDR3 is 11 residues. Germline V gene sequence: CDR1 MNHEY, CDR2 SVGEGT. The V end lost 6 bases, the J end lost 3 bases, and 6 bases lay between the germline ends. The CDR3 region has the DNA TGTGCCAGCAGCCTCTACTACGAGCAGTACTTC. Translating gives CASSLYYEQYF.

Comments on this clone: This same CDR3 is encoded by further DNA sequences in the sample. The rearrangement joins TRBV6-5 to TRBJ2-7; 8 nucleotides agree with TRBD1. Germline CDR1 MNHEY, CDR2 SVGAGI. Trimming cost V 0 bases and J 0 bases; bases outside gene matches: 4. The CDR3 contains 16 residues. For the CDR3, the DNA is TGTGCCAGCAGTTACTCCAGACAGGGGCACTCCTACGAGCAGTACTTC. Protein product: CASSYSRQGHSYEQYF.

This chain connects TRBV7-9 to TRBJ2-7; 7 bases agree with TRBD2. Germline trimming cut 4 bases from V and 0 bases from J; bases unmatched to any gene: 6. The CDR3 consists of 15 residues. The germline CDR1 and CDR2 sequences are SEHNR and FQNEAQ (reference sequence). CDR3: CASSWRSGTSYEQYF. The CDR3 coding sequence is TGTGCCAGCAGCTGGCGAAGCGGGACCTCCTACGAGCAGTACTTC.

The V call is TRBV5-4, the J call TRBJ1-2; 9 bases line up with TRBD1. The CDR3 is made up of 15 amino acids. Germline CDR1 and CDR2: SGHNT and YYREEE (reference sequence). Trimming at V came to 3 bases and at J to 4 bases, leaving 7 bases not matched to a gene. The CDR3 region is CASSSRDRAFYGYTF. The CDR3 region has the DNA TGTGCCAGCAGCTCCCGGGACAGGGCTTTCTATGGCTACACCTTC.

The chain combines TRBV30 with TRBJ2-7, with D perhaps matching TRBD2 (5 bases). With 1 base removed from V and 6 bases from J, the gap between germline ends came to 13 bases. CDR3 length: 13 amino acids. The germline V gene has CDR1 GTSNPN and CDR2 SVGIG (reference sequence). This CDR3 reads CAWSANLASEQYF. The CDR3 bases are TGTGCCTGGAGTGCAAATCTAGCTTCCGAGCAGTACTTC.

V usage is TRBV6-2 or TRBV6-3 and J usage is TRBJ2-2; tentatively, D is TRBD1 (5 bases). This CDR3 comprises 13 residues. V shed 2 bases and J shed 5 bases, with 6 bases lying between them. Per germline, CDR1 MNHEY and CDR2 SVGEGT. CDR3 residues: CASSYDRTGELFF. As DNA, the CDR3 is TGTGCCAGCAGTTACGACAGAACCGGGGAGCTGTTTTTT.

The chain combines TRBV29-1 with TRBJ2-1; D is uncertain. The CDR3 is 12 amino acids. The V end was cut by 4 bases, the J end by 4 bases, with 8 bases between. In germline, CDR1 is SQVTM, CDR2 ANQGSEA. CDR3 sequence (DNA): TGCAGCGTTGTGCTCGGATACAATGAGCAGTTCTTC. It encodes CSVVLGYNEQFF.

This chain uses TRBV24-1 with TRBJ1-2; D is unresolved. The ends were cut back, 4 bases at V and 2 bases at J, with 10 bases in the middle. Per germline, CDR1 KGHDR and CDR2 SFDVKD. The CDR3 has 14 residues. CDR3 DNA sequence: TGTGCCACCAGTGACCCAGGTTACAACTATGGCTACACCTTC. Protein: CATSDPGYNYGYTF.

This clone has only one observation. The V gene is TRBV11-2, the J gene TRBJ1-2; no firm D call. Germline V gene data show CDR1 as SGHAT and CDR2 as FQNNGV. The length of the CDR3 is 14 residues. The V end lost 1 base, the J end lost 6 bases, and 12 bases lay between the germline ends. CDR3 in DNA: TGTGCCAGCAGCTTAGCGGGAGGGAACGATGGCTACACCTTC. Its translation is CASSLAGGNDGYTF.

There are a few counts of this clone. The chain is built from TRBV27 and TRBJ2-2, with TRBD1 identical over 8 bases. The CDR3 length is 17 residues. Germline V CDR1 and CDR2: MNHEY, SMNVEV (reference sequence). With V trimmed by 1 base and J by 0 bases, 4 bases remained unmatched. CDR3: CASSLYRTGTNTGELFF. For the CDR3, the DNA is TGTGCCAGCAGTTTATACAGGACAGGGACGAACACCGGGGAGCTGTTTTTT.

V usage is TRBV2 and J usage is TRBJ1-4; D may be TRBD1 (5 bases). The ends were cut back, 4 bases at V and 7 bases at J, with 22 bases in the middle. CDR1 and CDR2 from the germline V gene are SNHLY and FYNNEI. There are 17 residues in the CDR3. The CDR3 coding sequence is TGTGCCAGCAGTGTGGCCGGACAAAGGCCCGTTGGTGAAAAACTGTTTTTT. Protein product: CASSVAGQRPVGEKLFF.

The V call is TRBV27, the J call TRBJ2-7; weak D call: TRBD1 (6 bases). The V gene lost 5 bases and the J gene lost 1 base, with 18 bases spanning the gap. The CDR3 spans 16 residues. The V gene's germline CDR1 is MNHEY and CDR2 SMNVEV (reference sequence). In nucleotides, the CDR3 is TGTGCCAGCAGTAATCTTAGGGGACACTCTTCCTACGAGCAGTACTTC. It is translated as CASSNLRGHSSYEQYF.

The genes are TRBV7-9 and TRBJ2-1; possibly TRBD1 for D (5 bases). V was pared by 7 bases and J by 9 bases, with 22 bases between. CDR3 size: 15 residues. The germline V gene has CDR1 SEHNR and CDR2 FQNEAQ (reference sequence). CDR3 loop: CASTLGAVNDLEQFF. In DNA, the CDR3 is TGTGCCAGCACCCTTGGGGCTGTGAATGATCTTGAGCAGTTCTTC.

The J gene is TRBJ2-5, the V gene TRBV3-1 (or the pseudogene TRBV3-2), with no clear D. The CDR3 has 12 amino acids. CDR1 and CDR2 (germline): LGHDT, YNNKEL (reference sequence). V was cut by 0 bases and J by 5 bases, with 4 bases left in between. The CDR3 coding sequence is TGTGCCAGCAGCCAAGATGGGGAGACCCAGTACTTC. Protein sequence: CASSQDGETQYF.

The CDR3 region is CASSFTDSSGNTIYF. CDR3 in DNA: TGTGCCAGCAGCTTCACTGACAGCTCTGGAAACACCATATATTTT. The rearrangement uses TRBV5-5 and TRBJ1-3, with D possibly being TRBD1 (5 bases). V dropped 2 bases and J dropped 0 bases, with 9 bases sitting between them. This CDR3 has 15 residues. Germline V gives CDR1 SGHKS, CDR2 YYEKEE (reference sequence).